A single sample is the source of the 26 T cell receptor beta chains below, sequenced in a study of blood T cells in healthy people across ages. Sample-barcoded 5' priming and a J-beta primer mix drove a second PCR of about 7 to 12 cycles. MiXCR was run by TCRdb on the 5' RACE reads, yielding one entry per CDR3 protein. This sample has about 1.6 million distinct CDR3 sequences; about 31% occur once, and the top ten carry around 11%. Material: blood. Source of these receptors: a woman in her twenties or thirties in good health.

This clonotype came up a few times. This chain links TRBV10-3 with TRBJ1-5; a possible D gene is TRBD1 (6 bases). V shed 10 bases and J shed 5 bases, with 18 bases lying between them. Germline V CDR1 and CDR2: ENHRY, SYGVKD. This CDR3 is built from 14 residues. The chain's CDR3 is CATLGGPGDQPQHF. The CDR3 bases are TGTGCCACCCTCGGGGGGCCCGGGGATCAGCCCCAGCATTTT.

Notes on this clonotype: A read error may produce the germline difference seen at one junction end. The chain couples TRBV27 to TRBJ2-5, with TRBD2 matching over 10 bases. The CDR3 loop spans 16 amino acids. Germline CDR1 MNHEY, CDR2 SMNVEV (reference sequence). The chain's CDR3 is CASSQGPAGGQGTQYF. The CDR3 DNA sequence: TGTGCCAGCAGTCAAGGGCCAGCGGGAGGGCAAGGGACCCAGTACTTC.

In the case of this clonotype: An end of the junction differs from the germline gene, which may be a read error. The chain employs TRBV29-1 and TRBJ2-1; possibly TRBD1 or TRBD2 for D (5 bases each). Germline values: CDR1 SQVTM, CDR2 ANQGSEA. The CDR3 spans 13 residues. The CDR3 DNA sequence: TGCAGCGGTGACGGGACCTCCTACAATGAGCGGTTCTTC. This sequence encodes CSGDGTSYNERFF.

This clonotype was seen a handful of times. The J gene is TRBJ2-7, the V gene TRBV11-2, with 8 positions matching TRBD1. CDR1 SGHAT and CDR2 FQNNGV come from the germline V gene. V shed 5 bases, J shed 0 bases, and the junction held 3 bases outside the gene matches. The CDR3 contains 14 residues. In DNA form, the CDR3 reads TGTGCCAGCAGCGTCGACAGGGGCTCCTACGAGCAGTACTTC. It is translated as CASSVDRGSYEQYF. Combining the CDR3 with reference TRBV11-2 and TRBJ2-7 gives the whole variable domain EAGVAQSPRYKIIEKRQSVAFWCNPISGHATLYWYQQILGQGPKLLIQFQNNGVVDDSQLPKDRFSAERLKGVDSTLKIQPAKLEDSAVYLCASSVDRGSYEQYFGPGTRLTVT.

V and J are TRBV3-1 and TRBJ1-4; 8 bases match TRBD1. With V trimmed by 5 bases and J by 6 bases, 14 bases remained unmatched. There are 17 residues in the CDR3. Germline V gene lookup returns CDR1 LGHDT and CDR2 YNNKEL (reference sequence). The CDR3 DNA is TGTGCCAGCAGCATTGGGACAGGACTATCTCCTGATGAAAAACTGTTTTTT. Translated: CASSIGTGLSPDEKLFF.

This rearrangement joins TRBV28 to TRBJ2-7; TRBD1 aligns across 8 bases. V shed 5 bases, J shed 2 bases, and the junction held 23 bases outside the gene matches. The CDR3 spans 20 residues. The germline CDR1 and CDR2 sequences are MDHEN and SYDVKM. The CDR3 DNA follows: TGTGCCAGCAGTCGAGGACAGGGAGGAAGGAGCGGAGTCCTTACCTACGAGCAGTACTTC. Its protein product is CASSRGQGGRSGVLTYEQYF.

The chain couples TRBV16 to TRBJ2-3; D unclear. CDR3 length: 16 amino acids. V shed 5 bases and J shed 0 bases, with 15 bases lying between them. Germline V gene sequence: CDR1 KGHSY, CDR2 FQNENV. The CDR3 reads CASSLPNVLSTDTQYF. CDR3 in DNA: TGTGCCAGCAGCTTACCCAACGTCCTAAGCACAGATACGCAGTATTTT.

A remark on this clonotype: A much larger clone is a single base away; this may be a read error. The missing conserved phenylalanine or tryptophan at the end of this CDR3 makes a read error likely. V is TRBV4-1 and J is TRBJ2-7; the D gene could be TRBD1 or TRBD2 (6 bases each). The germline V gene has CDR1 MGHRA and CDR2 YSYEKL. Trimming removed 4 bases from V and 2 bases from J, with 15 bases in between. This CDR3 region has 15 residues. CDR3 in DNA: TGCGCCAGCAGCCCCCAGAGGGGGGCCGCCTACGAGCAGTACCTC. Translating it yields CASSPQRGAAYEQYL.

This clonotype was seen at least ten times. The V call is TRBV29-1, the J call TRBJ2-7; a weak D match, TRBD2 (7 bases). This CDR3 is 14 amino acids long. Deletions cut 1 base from V and 2 bases from J, with 12 bases between. Per germline, CDR1 SQVTM and CDR2 ANQGSEA. CDR3 sequence (DNA): TGCAGCGTTGAAGGACGCGGGGGCACCTACGAGCAGTACTTC. Residues: CSVEGRGGTYEQYF.

V is TRBV4-1 and J is TRBJ2-5, with D maybe TRBD2 (6 bases). The CDR3 has 18 residues. V was cut by 0 bases and J by 2 bases, with 19 bases left in between. Germline CDR1 and CDR2: MGHRA and YSYEKL. DNA of the CDR3: TGCGCCAGCAGCCAAGATCAGGACTACAGCGGCCATCAAGAGACCCAGTACTTC. It encodes CASSQDQDYSGHQETQYF.

This clonotype was counted only a few times. V and J are TRBV20-1 and TRBJ1-1; TRBD1 aligns across 10 bases. Germline loops: CDR1 DFQATT, CDR2 SNEGSKA (reference sequence). The CDR3 totals 15 residues. CDR3 sequence (DNA): TGCAGACAGCCGCGACAGGGGGCTCTGAACACTGAAGCTTTCTTT. Encoded protein: CRQPRQGALNTEAFF.

Worth noting for this clonotype: It may be a read error: a sequence one base away is much more abundant. The rearrangement uses TRBV10-3 and TRBJ2-7, with TRBD1 identical over 8 bases. The DNA end is a closer match to TRBJ2-5, so the J assignment may be wrong. The CDR3 runs to 14 residues. Germline-derived CDR1 and CDR2 are ENHRY and SYGVKD. The CDR3 sequence: CAVSVDSQGATQYF. The DNA for the CDR3 is TGTGCCGTCAGTGTGGACAGTCAGGGGGCGACCCAGTACTTC.

The chain links TRBV9 to TRBJ2-3, with D possibly TRBD2 on 6 matching bases. This CDR3 region has 18 residues. V lost 0 bases, J lost 0 bases, and 17 bases lay in between. The germline V gene encodes CDR1 SGDLS and CDR2 YYNGEE. The CDR3 bases are TGTGCCAGCAGCGTAGAGCTAGCGTCGGGGACTAGCACAGATACGCAGTATTTT. Its protein is CASSVELASGTSTDTQYF.

This sequence joins TRBV7-6 and TRBJ2-2; D is possibly TRBD2 (7 bases). Deletions cut 2 bases from V and 0 bases from J, with 13 bases between. The CDR3 totals 17 residues. Germline CDR1 reads SGHVS; CDR2 reads FNYEAQ. CDR3 sequence (DNA): TGTGCCAGCAGCTTAATAGGGGGGGGCTCGAACACCGGGGAGCTGTTTTTT. Protein: CASSLIGGGSNTGELFF.

This rearrangement joins TRBV20-1 to TRBJ1-1; D gene unclear. Germline CDR1 is DFQATT and CDR2 is SNEGSKA (reference sequence). The CDR3 runs to 11 residues. Trimming cost V 0 bases and J 4 bases, with 3 bases left between them. CDR3 DNA: TGCAGTGCTAGAGACACCACTGAAGCTTTCTTT. Protein: CSARDTTEAFF.

This clonotype was counted a few times. The J gene is TRBJ2-1, the V gene TRBV20-1, with TRBD1 identical over 8 bases. Germline V gene data show CDR1 as DFQATT and CDR2 as SNEGSKA (reference sequence). The CDR3 loop spans 16 amino acids. Losses at the gene ends were 3 bases for V and 12 bases for J; bases not matched to a gene: 19. This CDR3 is CSARNDQGAAGRAQFF. The CDR3 DNA follows: TGCAGTGCTAGGAACGACCAGGGGGCGGCCGGACGTGCGCAGTTCTTC.

This rearrangement joins TRBV6-6 to TRBJ2-5; D unclear. V was pared by 3 bases and J by 2 bases, with 10 bases between. Germline CDR1 and CDR2: MNHNY and SVGAGI (reference sequence). This CDR3 has 14 amino acids. The CDR3 loop reads CASSYVTSQETQYF. The CDR3, as DNA: TGTGCCAGCAGTTATGTGACAAGTCAAGAGACCCAGTACTTC.

In its sample, this clonotype was seen a few times. The rearrangement links TRBV27 to TRBJ2-1; TRBD1 agrees at 8 bases. CDR1 and CDR2 from the germline V gene are MNHEY and SMNVEV (reference sequence). The CDR3 length is 15 residues. The J segment lost 3 bases and the V segment lost 4 bases, leaving 5 bases of the junction unmatched. The CDR3 nucleotides are TGTGCCAGCAGTTCGTACAGGGGGTTCTACAATGAGCAGTTCTTC. This encodes CASSSYRGFYNEQFF.

The chain couples TRBV2 to TRBJ2-5, with D maybe TRBD1 (6 bases). V gave up 5 bases and J gave up 0 bases, with 10 bases separating them. Germline CDR1 and CDR2: SNHLY and FYNNEI. The CDR3 runs to 14 residues. The CDR3 loop is CASSQTGYQETQYF. The CDR3 DNA is TGTGCCAGCAGTCAAACAGGGTACCAAGAGACCCAGTACTTC. Complete variable domain (other parts from reference TRBV2 and TRBJ2-5): EPEVTQTPSHQVTQMGQEVILRCVPISNHLYFYWYRQILGQKVEFLVSFYNNEISEKSEIFDDQFSVERPDGSNFTLKIRSTKLEDSAMYFCASSQTGYQETQYFGPGTRLLVL.

This sequence joins TRBV11-2 and TRBJ1-3; D is unclear. V shed 0 bases and J shed 0 bases, with 6 bases lying between them. Germline CDR1 is SGHAT and CDR2 is FQNNGV. This CDR3 comprises 15 residues. For the CDR3, the DNA is TGTGCCAGCAGCTTAGAGGATCACTCTGGAAACACCATATATTTT. Translating gives CASSLEDHSGNTIYF.

This chain uses TRBV5-1 with TRBJ2-1; D not certain. Trimming left V 0 bases short and J 4 bases short, with 8 bases between. The CDR3 has 14 amino acids. CDR1 SGHRS and CDR2 YFSETQ come from the germline V gene. CDR3 DNA sequence: TGCGCCAGCAGCTTGGAGACTCCTTACAATGAGCAGTTCTTC. Its protein is CASSLETPYNEQFF. Together with reference TRBV5-1 and TRBJ2-1, the CDR3 gives the full variable domain: KAGVTQTPRYLIKTRGQQVTLSCSPISGHRSVSWYQQTPGQGLQFLFEYFSETQRNKGNFPGRFSGRQFSNSRSEMNVSTLELGDSALYLCASSLETPYNEQFFGPGTRLTVL.

Turning to this clonotype: This may arise from a read error, as a much more abundant clone is one base away. The chain joins TRBV6-1 to TRBJ2-5; D gene ambiguous. Trimming took 1 base from V and 6 from J, leaving 12 bases between them. CDR1 is MNHNS and CDR2 is SASEGT in the germline V gene. The CDR3 totals 14 residues. The CDR3 reads CASSEVHVSQTQYF. For the CDR3, the DNA is TGTGCCAGCAGTGAAGTTCACGTCAGCCAGACCCAGTACTTC.

The chain recombines TRBV12-3 or TRBV12-4 with TRBJ2-1; D may match TRBD1 or TRBD2 (5 bases each). The CDR3 has 14 amino acids. V was cut by 2 bases and J by 9 bases, with 14 bases left in between. The CDR3 protein is CASSLIRNGAEQFF. The DNA for the CDR3 is TGTGCCAGCAGTTTAATCCGTAACGGGGCTGAGCAGTTCTTC.

A few counts support this clonotype. The rearrangement uses TRBV4-1 and TRBJ1-2, with D uncertain. Germline V lookup: CDR1 MGHRA, CDR2 YSYEKL. CDR3 size: 15 residues. Trimming took off 0 bases at V and 1 base at J, with 9 bases between the two ends. The CDR3 here is CASSQDRSGNYGYTF. The DNA of the CDR3 is TGCGCCAGCAGCCAAGATAGGAGCGGTAACTATGGCTACACCTTC.

This clonotype appeared a few times. This chain links TRBV28 with TRBJ1-4; a possible D gene is TRBD1 (6 bases). Germline V gene lookup returns CDR1 MDHEN and CDR2 SYDVKM. The V end lost 4 bases, the J end lost 8 bases, and 17 bases lay between the germline ends. The CDR3 has 15 residues. This chain's CDR3 is CASSSRGGRGEKLFF. DNA for the CDR3: TGTGCCAGCAGTTCTAGAGGGGGGCGCGGAGAAAAACTGTTTTTT.

This clonotype occurred a few times. The V call is TRBV27, the J call TRBJ2-7, with D perhaps TRBD1 or TRBD2 (5 bases each). Germline V gene sequence: CDR1 MNHEY, CDR2 SMNVEV (reference sequence). This CDR3 spans 14 amino acids. V gave up 3 bases and J gave up 6 bases, with 15 bases separating them. The chain's CDR3 is CASSFGDRLSEQYF. In nucleotides, the CDR3 is TGTGCCAGCAGTTTTGGGGACCGGCTCTCCGAGCAGTACTTC.